This T cell receptor beta chain was identified during a study of response to subunit inactivated influenza vaccine (dated by TCRdb to 2016 to 2019). With regard to the full study: Deep quantitative T cell receptor repertoire profiling was used in the study to track responses to a trivalent subunit inactivated influenza vaccine. Study-level results and caveats: It was suggested by the authors that each seasonal influenza vaccination may recruit only a limited number of new T cells.

CDR1 and CDR2 are read off the germline V gene as MGHRA and YSYEKL. Relative to germline, V is missing 0 bases and J is missing 5 bases, with 6 bases of the junction outside any gene match. The CDR3, from cysteine to phenylalanine, totals 16 residues. The DNA shown is the 48-base CDR3, in frame from base 1. This clonotype was observed a few times. The clone's antigen remains unknown. No base quality information exists; no much larger clone differs at one position. Library preparation used RT-PCR. Instrument on record: Illumina HiSeq 2500. The public sequencing data were trimmed at Q25 with fastp and processed into clonotypes with MiXCR by TCRdb, which kept only in-frame beta chains. Rows are combined by CDR3 protein, so each entry shows the most common genes and DNA. The sample profile shows roughly 500,000 distinct CDR3 sequences; 25% of them were found once. The top ten clonotypes cover 1.5% to 2% of the sample.

This specimen consisted of CD4+ T cells sorted from PBMCs, obtained roughly 5 days after vaccination. This clonotype was obtained from a man aged 50 to 59 who received an inactivated influenza vaccine. Donor details come from another sample of the same person, matched by shared clones. The sequence is built from TRBV4-1 and TRBJ2-1, and 8 junction bases match TRBD2. The nucleotide sequence is TGCGCCAGCAGCCAAGATCTTAGCGGGGTAGACAATGAGCAGTTCTTC. Protein translation: CASSQDLSGVDNEQFF.